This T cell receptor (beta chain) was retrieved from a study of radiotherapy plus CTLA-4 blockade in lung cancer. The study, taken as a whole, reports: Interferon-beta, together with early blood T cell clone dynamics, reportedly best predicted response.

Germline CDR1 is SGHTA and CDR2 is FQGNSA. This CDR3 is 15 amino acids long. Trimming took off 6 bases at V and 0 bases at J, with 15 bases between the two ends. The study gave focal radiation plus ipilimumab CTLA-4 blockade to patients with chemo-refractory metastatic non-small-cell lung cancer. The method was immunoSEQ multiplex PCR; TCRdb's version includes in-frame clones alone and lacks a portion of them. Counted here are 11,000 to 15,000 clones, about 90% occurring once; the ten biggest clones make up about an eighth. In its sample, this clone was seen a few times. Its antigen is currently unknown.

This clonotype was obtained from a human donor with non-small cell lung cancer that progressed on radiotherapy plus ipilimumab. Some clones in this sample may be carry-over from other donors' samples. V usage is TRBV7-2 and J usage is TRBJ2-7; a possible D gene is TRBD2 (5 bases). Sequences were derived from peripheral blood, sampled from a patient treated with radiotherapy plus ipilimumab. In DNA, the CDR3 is TGTGCCAGCAGTCGGGGAAGGGTAAGCTCCTACGAGCAGTACTTC. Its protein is CASSRGRVSSYEQYF. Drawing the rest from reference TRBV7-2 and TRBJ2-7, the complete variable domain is GAGVSQSPSNKVTEKGKDVELRCDPISGHTALYWYRQSLGQGLEFLIYFQGNSAPDKSGLPSDRFSAERTGGSVSTLTIQRTQQEDSAVYLCASSRGRVSSYEQYFGPGTRLTVT.